These 23 T cell receptor beta chains were all obtained from the same sample, sequenced in a study of radiotherapy plus CTLA-4 blockade in lung cancer. The data were produced by immunoSEQ multiplex PCR, yet TCRdb's version contains in-frame clones alone and is incomplete. Of 45,000 or so clones listed, roughly four fifths are singletons. The sample consisted of peripheral blood, taken from a patient treated with radiotherapy plus ipilimumab. These TCRs come from a human donor with non-small cell lung cancer who had stable disease on radiotherapy plus ipilimumab.

This chain connects TRBV5-8 to TRBJ1-1, with D tentatively TRBD1 (5 bases). Germline V gives CDR1 SGHTS, CDR2 YDEGEE. V lost 4 bases and J lost 1, with 14 bases in between. The CDR3 extends over 15 amino acids. The DNA for the CDR3 is TGTGCCAGCAGCCCTTTCATCACAGGGAACACTGAAGCTTTCTTT. It translates to CASSPFITGNTEAFF.

The sample holds one count of this clone. This chain joins TRBV7-2 and TRBJ1-2, with TRBD1 identical over 7 bases. V lost 2 bases, J lost 6 bases, and 9 bases stayed unmatched. CDR3 length: 15 residues. Germline V CDR1 and CDR2: SGHTA, FQGNSA. The chain's CDR3 is CASSLWTGAGDGYTF. CDR3 coding DNA: TGTGCCAGCAGCTTATGGACAGGCGCGGGTGATGGCTACACCTTC.

The V call is TRBV28, the J call TRBJ1-1; no reliable D call. The germline V gene encodes CDR1 MDHEN and CDR2 SYDVKM. This CDR3 has 12 amino acids. V was clipped by 2 bases and J by 7 bases, with 8 bases between them. CDR3 region: CASSLSRDEAFF. Here the CDR3 DNA reads TGTGCCAGCAGTTTAAGTCGGGATGAAGCTTTCTTT. The whole variable domain, remainder taken from reference TRBV28 and TRBJ1-1, is DVKVTQSSRYLVKRTGEKVFLECVQDMDHENMFWYRQDPGLGLRLIYFSYDVKMKEKGDIPEGYSVSREKKERFSLILESASTNQTSMYLCASSLSRDEAFFGQGTRLTVV.

The rearrangement uses TRBV6-5 and TRBJ1-1; D not resolved. This CDR3 is 14 amino acids long. CDR1 MNHEY and CDR2 SVGAGI come from the germline V gene. Deletions cut 4 bases from V and 6 bases from J, with 15 bases between. In DNA, the CDR3 is TGTGCCAGCAGTTCGCGCGGTGGGGATTCTGAAGCTTTCTTT. Its translation is CASSSRGGDSEAFF.

The chain links TRBV28 to TRBJ1-5, with D possibly matching TRBD1 (5 bases). The CDR3 is 14 amino acids. Trimming took off 4 bases at V and 5 bases at J, with 12 bases between the two ends. CDR1 is MDHEN, CDR2 SYDVKM, per germline. This chain's CDR3 is CASSSQGMHQPQHF. For the CDR3, the DNA is TGTGCCAGCAGTTCCCAGGGTATGCATCAGCCCCAGCATTTT.

V gene TRBV14 combines with J gene TRBJ1-2, with 11 bases identical to TRBD1. The ends lost 6 bases at V and 4 bases at J; junction bases unmatched: 10. The CDR3 covers 16 residues. The germline V gene has CDR1 SGHDN and CDR2 FVKESK. The CDR3 bases are TGTGCCAGCAGACCATCCGGGACAGGGGGAGGCTATGGCTACACCTTC. As protein: CASRPSGTGGGYGYTF.

This chain connects TRBV2 to TRBJ1-1, with D unclear. The V and J ends lost 3 bases and 2 bases respectively, with 7 bases between them. The CDR3 runs to 13 residues. Germline values: CDR1 SNHLY, CDR2 FYNNEI. CDR3 DNA: TGTGCCAGCAGTGAGGTGACAAACACTGAAGCTTTCTTT. Protein: CASSEVTNTEAFF.

The V and J genes are TRBV9 and TRBJ1-1; D unclear. This CDR3 is built from 15 residues. Between the trimmed V and J ends, which lost 1 base and 0 bases, there was a span of 10 bases. Germline V gives CDR1 SGDLS, CDR2 YYNGEE. The CDR3 here is CASSVTAFMNTEAFF. CDR3 sequence (DNA): TGTGCCAGCAGCGTAACGGCATTTATGAACACTGAAGCTTTCTTT.

The chain uses TRBV7-2 and TRBJ1-2; D remains unclear. CDR1 is SGHTA, CDR2 FQGNSA, per germline. The CDR3 length is 12 residues. Trimming removed 4 bases from V and 8 bases from J, with 11 bases in between. CDR3 DNA sequence: TGTGCCAGCAGCTCCAACAACGGGGGCTACACCTTC. The encoded protein is CASSSNNGGYTF.

J is TRBJ2-1 and V is TRBV11-2; D is unresolved. Germline V lookup: CDR1 SGHAT, CDR2 FQNNGV. There are 14 residues in the CDR3. Trimming cost V 1 base and J 0 bases, with 4 bases left between them. CDR3 loop: CASSLVSSYNEQFF. The CDR3 DNA sequence: TGTGCCAGCAGCTTAGTCAGCTCCTACAATGAGCAGTTCTTC.

The rearrangement uses TRBV2 and TRBJ2-3; D gene ambiguous. This CDR3 spans 15 amino acids. Germline CDR1 SNHLY, CDR2 FYNNEI. The germline V and J ends were trimmed by 6 bases and 2 bases, with 15 bases remaining between them. CDR3 sequence: CASSPIGASTDTQYF. The CDR3, as DNA: TGTGCCAGCAGCCCCATTGGAGCTTCCACAGATACGCAGTATTTT.

The table lists this clone with a few counts. This chain connects TRBV6-1 to TRBJ1-2; no definite D call. V was cut by 5 bases and J by 8 bases, with 21 bases left in between. The CDR3 sequence is 15 residues long. Germline values: CDR1 MNHNS, CDR2 SASEGT. The CDR3 DNA follows: TGTGCCAGCAGTTCCCCTTCTACCTCAATTTCGGGCTACACCTTC. Translating it yields CASSSPSTSISGYTF.

The chain recombines TRBV9 with TRBJ2-5; possible D gene TRBD2, 6 bases. V dropped 4 bases and J dropped 7 bases, with 20 bases sitting between them. Germline V lookup: CDR1 SGDLS, CDR2 YYNGEE. The CDR3 is made up of 15 amino acids. The CDR3 DNA reads as TGTGCCAGCAGCCTGGGGAATAGCGGATTAGGGACCCAGTACTTC. This translates into CASSLGNSGLGTQYF. Drawing the rest from reference TRBV9 and TRBJ2-5, the complete variable domain is DSGVTQTPKHLITATGQRVTLRCSPRSGDLSVYWYQQSLDQGLQFLIQYYNGEERAKGNILERFSAQQFPDLHSELNLSSLELGDSALYFCASSLGNSGLGTQYFGPGTRLLVL.

This clone was found a few times. CDR3 loop: CATSREVTGVGYTF. The CDR3 DNA reads as TGTGCCACCAGCAGAGAAGTCACAGGGGTGGGCTACACCTTC. The chain is built from TRBV15 and TRBJ1-2; 7 positions agree with TRBD1. V lost 0 bases to trimming and J lost 8 bases; unmatched junction nucleotides: 6. Looked up from germline, CDR1 is LNHNV and CDR2 is YYDKDF (reference sequence). The CDR3 totals 14 residues.

This clone occurred once. This rearrangement joins TRBV2 to TRBJ1-6; D unresolved. The CDR3 sequence is 16 residues long. Trimming left V 8 bases short and J 5 bases short, with 19 bases between. The V gene's germline CDR1 is SNHLY and CDR2 FYNNEI. In DNA, the CDR3 is TGTGCCAGCCCCACCCCCTCAGGAGAGCATAATTCACCCCTCCACTTT. Translated: CASPTPSGEHNSPLHF.

The chain combines TRBV18 with TRBJ1-2; D is undetermined. The CDR3 has 14 amino acids. Germline assignment: CDR1 KGHSH and CDR2 LQKENI. V lost 0 bases, J lost 5 bases, and 10 bases lay in between. CDR3 nucleotides: TGTGCCAGCTCACCACCCTTAGAGTGGTATGGCTACACCTTC. This encodes CASSPPLEWYGYTF.

This sequence joins TRBV11-2 and TRBJ1-1; D is possibly TRBD1 (6 bases). CDR1 is SGHAT, CDR2 FQNNGV, per germline. V dropped 1 base and J dropped 4 bases, with 10 bases sitting between them. The CDR3 extends over 14 amino acids. The CDR3 protein is CASSLVEGGTEAFF. The CDR3 DNA is TGTGCCAGCAGCTTAGTCGAGGGGGGCACTGAAGCTTTCTTT.

The gene calls are TRBV10-3 and TRBJ2-3; 7 positions match TRBD1. The CDR3 totals 16 residues. The germline V gene has CDR1 ENHRY and CDR2 SYGVKD. V trimming: 4 bases; J trimming: 2 bases; junction bases outside the gene matches: 9. The CDR3 protein is CAISGSRDSYTDTQYF. CDR3 sequence (DNA): TGTGCCATCAGTGGGTCCCGGGACAGTTACACAGATACGCAGTATTTT.

This chain uses TRBV6-5 with TRBJ1-2; TRBD1 matches 8 bases. Unmatched junction bases numbered 7, after V lost 5 bases and J lost 5 bases. The germline V gene encodes CDR1 MNHEY and CDR2 SVGAGI. The CDR3 loop spans 14 amino acids. In nucleotides, the CDR3 is TGTGCCAGCAGTGAAAACGACAGGGGATATGGCTACACCTTC. It is translated as CASSENDRGYGYTF.

This chain joins TRBV11-2 and TRBJ1-3, with D unclear. The CDR3 is 15 residues long. With 5 bases removed from V and 0 bases from J, the gap between germline ends came to 11 bases. Germline V gene sequence: CDR1 SGHAT, CDR2 FQNNGV. The CDR3, as DNA: TGTGCCAGCAGCCAACATGTCGACTCTGGAAACACCATATATTTT. Translated: CASSQHVDSGNTIYF.

V is TRBV12-5 and J is TRBJ2-2, with 7 bases identical to TRBD1. Germline trimming cut 2 bases from V and 0 bases from J; bases unmatched to any gene: 3. The CDR3 extends over 16 amino acids. CDR1 and CDR2 from the germline V gene are LGHNT and FRNRAP. Written as DNA, the CDR3 is TGTGCTAGTGGTTTGTTTCAGGGGGCGAACACCGGGGAGCTGTTTTTT. Amino acids: CASGLFQGANTGELFF.

This chain links TRBV19 with TRBJ1-1; D gene unclear. The CDR3 is 14 residues long. Per the germline V gene, CDR1 is LNHDA and CDR2 is SQIVND (reference sequence). Trimming removed 3 bases at V and 0 bases at J, with 8 bases between. CDR3 nucleotide sequence: TGTGCCAGTAGTATTTCCGCAGTGAACACTGAAGCTTTCTTT. Translation: CASSISAVNTEAFF.

The chain employs TRBV9 and TRBJ2-5, with D tentatively TRBD1 (6 bases). V was clipped by 6 bases and J by 3 bases, with 18 bases between them. There are 15 residues in the CDR3. Germline V gene lookup returns CDR1 SGDLS and CDR2 YYNGEE. CDR3 DNA: TGTGCCAGCACCCGATCCAGGGGAAGGGAAGAGACCCAGTACTTC. It yields the protein CASTRSRGREETQYF.